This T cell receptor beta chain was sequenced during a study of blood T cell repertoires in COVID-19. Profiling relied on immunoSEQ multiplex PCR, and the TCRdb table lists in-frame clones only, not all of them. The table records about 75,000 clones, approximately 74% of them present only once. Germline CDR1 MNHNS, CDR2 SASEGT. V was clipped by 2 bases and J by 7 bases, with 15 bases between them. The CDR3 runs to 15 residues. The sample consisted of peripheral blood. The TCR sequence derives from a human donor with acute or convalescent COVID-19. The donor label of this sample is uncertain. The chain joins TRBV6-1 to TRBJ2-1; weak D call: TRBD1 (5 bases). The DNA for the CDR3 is TGTGCCAGCAGTGAAAGTATGGGGCAGTGGAATGAGCAGTTCTTC. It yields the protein CASSESMGQWNEQFF.